Following are 4 T cell receptor beta chains from one sample sequenced in a study of blood T cell repertoires in COVID-19. Method: immunoSEQ multiplex PCR; TCRdb's copy keeps in-frame clones and lacks some. The sample carries roughly 200,000 clones, around 90% recorded once. The specimen was peripheral blood. Receptor source: a man over 45 with acute or convalescent COVID-19.

The V and J genes are TRBV30 and TRBJ2-3, with 7 bases fitting TRBD2. Per germline, CDR1 GTSNPN and CDR2 SVGIG (reference sequence). The CDR3 is 14 amino acids. The V gene end was trimmed by 2 bases and the J gene end by 0 bases; junction bases not matched to a gene: 2. CDR3 DNA sequence: TGTGCCTGGAGTAGTAGCGGGAGCACAGATACGCAGTATTTT. Residues: CAWSSSGSTDTQYF.

This chain joins TRBV7-6 and TRBJ1-1, with TRBD1 identical over 9 bases. The germline CDR1 and CDR2 sequences are SGHVS and FNYEAQ. The CDR3 has 17 residues. The junction had 8 bases not matched to a gene; V was cut back by 0 bases and J by 3 bases. The CDR3: CASSLAATGGEYTEAFF. The CDR3 DNA reads as TGTGCCAGCAGCTTAGCCGCCACAGGGGGCGAGTACACTGAAGCTTTCTTT.

The chain has TRBV11-2 and TRBJ2-4, with 13 nucleotides matching TRBD2. CDR3 size: 17 residues. Germline V gives CDR1 SGHAT, CDR2 FQNNGV. The V and J ends lost 5 bases and 2 bases, in that order; junction bases with no gene match: 6. CDR3 residues: CASSPGTSGIPKNIQYF. CDR3 coding DNA: TGTGCCAGCAGCCCCGGGACTAGCGGGATCCCCAAAAACATTCAGTACTTC.

The chain joins TRBV7-9 to TRBJ2-7; 7 bases align to TRBD1. The CDR3 extends over 14 amino acids. CDR1 and CDR2 from the germline V gene are SEHNR and FQNEAQ (reference sequence). The trim removed 3 bases at V and 5 bases at J, leaving 7 bases unmatched. CDR3 in amino acids: CASSFDRDVDEQYF. In DNA form, the CDR3 reads TGTGCCAGCAGCTTCGACAGGGATGTCGACGAGCAGTACTTC.